This T cell receptor (beta chain) stems from a study of breast tumors, draining lymph nodes, adjacent tissues. TCRdb re-derived calls from the multiplex PCR reads in MiXCR, one entry per CDR3 protein. The profile covers approximately 9,000 distinct CDR3 sequences, with around 42% appearing a single time and less than 15% taken by the ten largest. This clonotype was recorded only once. Antigen specificity is unknown. Germline trimming cut 5 bases from V and 1 base from J; bases unmatched to any gene: 3. Per the germline V gene, CDR1 is KGHDR and CDR2 is SFDVKD. This CDR3 comprises 14 residues. Findings of the study overall: Luminal-like breast cancer showed significantly greater tumor-nontumor repertoire similarity than basal-like breast cancer did. The data were judged consistent with most tumor T cells coming from lymph node and expanding in tumor. Tumor TCR diversity was below lymph nodes but above nontumor tissue.

V is TRBV24-1 and J is TRBJ2-5; 7 bases map to TRBD1. The receptor was isolated from a female donor with breast cancer. Some clones in this sample may be carry-over from other donors' samples. The sample comprised tumor-adjacent breast tissue. The CDR3 loop reads CATSGQGVQETQYF. The CDR3, as DNA: TGTGCCACCAGTGGACAGGGTGTCCAAGAGACCCAGTACTTC.